A single sample is the source of the 3 T cell receptor beta chains below, sequenced in a study of PD-L1 blockade in urothelial cancer. As to time point: pretreatment peripheral blood. Repertoires were generated with immunoSEQ multiplex PCR, while TCRdb's copy carries only in-frame clones and drops some. In the table there are approximately 100,000 clones, 80% to 90% of which are singletons. The source material was PBMCs, sampled around atezolizumab (anti-PD-L1) treatment. Receptor source: a woman of 80 years or more with urothelial cancer.

The genes are TRBV28 and TRBJ2-3, with 14 bases matching TRBD2. V shed 2 bases, J shed 2 bases, and the junction held 3 bases outside the gene matches. The CDR3 runs to 17 residues. Germline V gene data show CDR1 as MDHEN and CDR2 as SYDVKM. CDR3 nucleotide sequence: TGTGCCAGCAGTTTAATGGGACTAGCGGGAGACACAGATACGCAGTATTTT. This gives the protein CASSLMGLAGDTDTQYF. The full variable domain, its missing parts supplied by reference TRBV28 and TRBJ2-3, is DVKVTQSSRYLVKRTGEKVFLECVQDMDHENMFWYRQDPGLGLRLIYFSYDVKMKEKGDIPEGYSVSREKKERFSLILESASTNQTSMYLCASSLMGLAGDTDTQYFGPGTRLTVL.

The chain is built from TRBV5-4 and TRBJ1-1, with TRBD1 identical over 8 bases. This CDR3 region has 17 residues. Germline values: CDR1 SGHNT, CDR2 YYREEE (reference sequence). V gave up 0 bases and J gave up 0 bases; unmatched junction bases: 7. In DNA, the CDR3 is TGTGCCAGCAGCTTGGTGTTGACAGGGGAAATGAACACTGAAGCTTTCTTT. Translating gives CASSLVLTGEMNTEAFF.

The chain recombines TRBV9 with TRBJ1-2; 7 bases match TRBD1. CDR3 length: 14 residues. Germline CDR1 and CDR2: SGDLS and YYNGEE. With V trimmed by 3 bases and J by 4 bases, 6 bases remained unmatched. The CDR3: CASSGRQGVYGYTF. CDR3 nucleotide sequence: TGTGCCAGCAGCGGAAGACAGGGAGTCTATGGCTACACCTTC. Combining the CDR3 with reference TRBV9 and TRBJ1-2 gives the whole variable domain DSGVTQTPKHLITATGQRVTLRCSPRSGDLSVYWYQQSLDQGLQFLIQYYNGEERAKGNILERFSAQQFPDLHSELNLSSLELGDSALYFCASSGRQGVYGYTFGSGTRLTVV.